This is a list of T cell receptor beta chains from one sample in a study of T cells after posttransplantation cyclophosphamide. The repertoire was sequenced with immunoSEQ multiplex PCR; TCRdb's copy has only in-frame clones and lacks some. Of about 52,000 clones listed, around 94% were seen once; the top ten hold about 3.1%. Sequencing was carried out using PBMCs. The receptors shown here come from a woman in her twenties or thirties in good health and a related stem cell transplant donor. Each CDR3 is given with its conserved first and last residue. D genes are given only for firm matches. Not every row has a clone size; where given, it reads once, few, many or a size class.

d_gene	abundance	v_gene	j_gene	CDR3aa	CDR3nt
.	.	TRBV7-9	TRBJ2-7	CASSLGRDSYEQYF	TGTGCCAGCAGCTTAGGGCGGGATTCGTACGAGCAGTACTTC
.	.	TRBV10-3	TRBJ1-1	CAIRPTVGNTEAFF	TGTGCCATCAGACCCACAGTGGGGAACACTGAAGCTTTCTTT
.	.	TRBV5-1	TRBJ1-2	CASSLARGPNYGYTF	TGCGCCAGCAGCTTGGCCCGCGGGCCTAACTATGGCTACACCTTC
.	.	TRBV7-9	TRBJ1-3	CASSQTISGNTIYF	TGTGCCAGCAGCCAGACAATCTCTGGAAACACCATATATTTT
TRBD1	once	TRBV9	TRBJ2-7	CASSVGGTGTYEQYF	TGTGCCAGCAGCGTAGGAGGGACAGGGACCTACGAGCAGTACTTC
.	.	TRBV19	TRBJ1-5	CASSTRTVNQPQHF	TGTGCCAGTAGTACCCGGACAGTTAATCAGCCCCAGCATTTT
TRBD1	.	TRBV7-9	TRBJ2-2	CASSLGTGDVGELFF	TGTGCCAGCAGCTTAGGCACAGGGGACGTCGGGGAGCTGTTTTTT
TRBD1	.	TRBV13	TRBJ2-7	CASSFSTGAHYEQYF	TGTGCCAGCAGCTTTTCCACAGGGGCCCACTACGAGCAGTACTTC
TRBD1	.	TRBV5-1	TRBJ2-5	CASSLVRGLETQYF	TGCGCCAGCAGCTTGGTCAGGGGGCTAGAGACCCAGTACTTC
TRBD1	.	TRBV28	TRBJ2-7	CASSPGTGDEQYF	TGTGCCAGCAGCCCCGGGACAGGGGACGAGCAGTACTTC
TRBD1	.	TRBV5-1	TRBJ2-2	CASSLGSRTGGTGELFF	TGCGCCAGCAGCTTGGGAAGCCGGACAGGGGGCACCGGGGAGCTGTTTTTT
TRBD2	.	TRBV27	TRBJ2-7	CASSYASGGRYEQYF	TGTGCCAGCAGTTACGCTAGCGGGGGCCGGTACGAGCAGTACTTC
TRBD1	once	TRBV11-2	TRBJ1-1	CASSSQGADTEAFF	TGTGCCAGCAGCTCACAGGGGGCGGACACTGAAGCTTTCTTT
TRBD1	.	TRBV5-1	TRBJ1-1	CASSPGGQTNTEAFF	TGCGCCAGCAGCCCCGGGGGACAGACAAACACTGAAGCTTTCTTT
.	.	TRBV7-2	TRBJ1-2	CASSLGGNYGYTF	TGTGCCAGCAGCTTAGGAGGGAACTATGGCTACACCTTC
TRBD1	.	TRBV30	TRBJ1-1	CAWIRQGNTEAFF	TGTGCCTGGATTCGACAGGGGAACACTGAAGCTTTCTTT
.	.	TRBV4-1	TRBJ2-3	CASSHIRDTQYF	TGCGCCAGCAGCCACATCCGGGATACGCAGTATTTT
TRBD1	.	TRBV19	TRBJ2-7	CASSGQVGNYEQYF	TGTGCCAGTAGTGGACAGGTAGGCAACTACGAGCAGTACTTC
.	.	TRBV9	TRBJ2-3	CASSVVGREADTQYF	TGTGCCAGCAGCGTAGTAGGGAGAGAGGCAGATACGCAGTATTTT
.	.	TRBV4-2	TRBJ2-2	CASSQEYLGVPGELFF	TGTGCCAGCAGCCAAGAGTACCTAGGGGTTCCCGGGGAGCTGTTTTTT
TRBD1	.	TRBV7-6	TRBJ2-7	CASSSTGPLGHEQYF	TGTGCCAGCAGCTCGACAGGGCCGCTGGGGCACGAGCAGTACTTC
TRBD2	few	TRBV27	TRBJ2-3	CASSPRLAGDTQYF	TGTGCCAGCAGTCCGAGACTAGCTGGAGATACGCAGTATTTT
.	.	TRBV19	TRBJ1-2	CASSKAGQRDGYTF	TGTGCCAGTAGTAAGGCAGGACAACGGGATGGCTACACCTTC
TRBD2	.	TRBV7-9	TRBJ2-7	CASSLTTSAGEQYF	TGTGCCAGCAGCTTAACGACTAGCGCCGGCGAGCAGTACTTC
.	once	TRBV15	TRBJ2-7	CATSQTELGGEQYF	TGTGCCACCAGCCAGACCGAGCTCGGCGGCGAGCAGTACTTC
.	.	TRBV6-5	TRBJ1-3	CASSYSSRLSGNTIYF	TGTGCCAGCAGTTACTCGTCGCGGCTCTCTGGAAACACCATATATTTT
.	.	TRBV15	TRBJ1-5	CATSRDYGNQPQHF	TGTGCCACCAGCAGAGATTATGGCAATCAGCCCCAGCATTTT
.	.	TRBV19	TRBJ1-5	CASSGGEGNQPQHF	TGTGCCAGTAGTGGAGGGGAGGGCAATCAGCCCCAGCATTTT
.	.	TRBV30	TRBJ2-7	CAWSSHRGKSRGVFPYEQYF	TGTGCCTGGAGTTCACACCGGGGAAAAAGCAGGGGGGTGTTTCCCTACGAGCAGTACTTC